This T cell receptor beta chain originates from a study of blood T cell repertoires in COVID-19. Study-level information: Specimens from acute and convalescent COVID-19 originated in the United States, Italy and Spain. Sample material is recorded as cDNA or gDNA derived from T cells, B-cell-depleted T cells, or PBMCs.

With V trimmed by 0 bases and J by 5 bases, 4 bases remained unmatched. The CDR3 totals 15 residues. The germline V gene encodes CDR1 SGHAT and CDR2 FQNNGV. In the authors' methods: Amplifying reference gene primers gave estimates of nucleated cell counts. Libraries were prepared by immunoSEQ multiplex PCR; TCRdb keeps only in-frame clonotypes and omits some of them. V and J calls and clone size are those listed in that table; D and trimming were worked out from the DNA. Of 180,000 or so clones listed, 60% to 85% are singletons. The clonotype comes from a woman between 45 and 60 years old with active or convalescent COVID-19. The gene calls are TRBV11-2 and TRBJ2-5, with 9 bases fitting TRBD2. The source material was peripheral blood. The DNA for the CDR3 is TGTGCCAGCAGCTTAGACGCGGGAGGGAGGGAGACCCAGTACTTC. It is translated as CASSLDAGGRETQYF.